This T cell receptor (beta chain) was sequenced during a study of shared clonotypes between healthy human individuals. Points from the study as a whole: Non-shared clonotypes had lower generation probabilities than those shared by all four donors.

The length of the CDR3 is 15 residues. Looked up from germline, CDR1 is MNHEY and CDR2 is SMNVEV (reference sequence). The V and J ends lost 4 bases and 1 base, in that order; junction bases with no gene match: 7. A deep-level run was used for the assay. Assay: immunoSEQ multiplex PCR; the TCRdb copy retains only in-frame clones and omits some. Of 450,000 to 700,000 clones in the sample, about 95% were seen once. Naive CD8 cells comprised CD45RO-negative, CCR7-positively selected cells, excluding terminally differentiated effector memory CD45RA+ cells. This clone appeared a single time. Antigen: not known.

The chain joins TRBV27 to TRBJ2-7, with TRBD1 matching 7 bases. Sequencing used naive CD8+ T cells sorted from blood. This clonotype was sampled from a woman in her twenties or thirties in good health. CDR3: CASSYSTGYSYEQYF. CDR3 bases: TGTGCCAGCAGTTATTCGACAGGGTATTCCTACGAGCAGTACTTC.